Following are 24 T cell receptor beta chains from one sample sequenced in a study of T cells in Graves' hyperthyroidism and ophthalmopathy. TCR beta CDR3 sequences were amplified from RNA transcripts. RT-PCR in the first round (using the HTBI primer set) targeted the TCR CDR3. Using its own MiXCR run on the multiplex PCR reads, TCRdb lists one record per CDR3 protein. Altogether about 96,000 distinct CDR3 sequences are present, approximately 56% being singletons, with the ten largest covering around 30%. The sample consisted of blood. The receptors here all came from a middle-aged woman with Graves' hyperthyroidism.

This sequence joins TRBV4-1 and TRBJ2-7; D may be TRBD2 (7 bases). V dropped 2 bases and J dropped 3 bases, with 11 bases sitting between them. The CDR3 loop spans 14 amino acids. Germline assignment: CDR1 MGHRA and CDR2 YSYEKL. The CDR3 DNA reads TGCGCCAGCAGCCAACGGGGGGCAATCTACGAGCAGTACTTC. It translates to CASSQRGAIYEQYF.

This clonotype was seen more than once but under ten times. This chain links TRBV7-3 with TRBJ2-7; no definite D call. V dropped 3 bases and J dropped 3 bases, with 9 bases sitting between them. This CDR3 is built from 13 residues. Germline V gives CDR1 SGHTA, CDR2 FQGTGA. In DNA form, the CDR3 reads TGTGCCAGCAGCTTCGGCAGCAACTACGAGCAGTACTTC. Its protein is CASSFGSNYEQYF.

The chain is built from TRBV2 and TRBJ2-2; a weak D match, TRBD2 (7 bases). The V end was cut by 10 bases, the J end by 17 bases, with 29 bases between. The CDR3 sequence is 14 residues long. Germline lookup yields CDR1 SNHLY and CDR2 FYNNEI. CDR3 protein: CATGGGHNTGEFFF. The CDR3 nucleotides read TGTGCCACTGGGGGGGGGCACAACACCGGGGAGTTTTTTTTT.

This clonotype was recorded many times. The chain recombines TRBV2 with TRBJ1-5; D is undetermined. The CDR3 loop spans 13 amino acids. Germline loops: CDR1 SNHLY, CDR2 FYNNEI. The V end was cut by 7 bases, the J end by 3 bases, with 10 bases between. The CDR3 DNA reads TGTGCCAGCACTTCAAGGGTCAATCAGCCCCAGCATTTT. It yields the protein CASTSRVNQPQHF.

As regards this clonotype: One junction end disagrees with the germline gene, perhaps due to a read error. The chain employs TRBV7-8 and TRBJ2-7; 7 nucleotides match TRBD1. Per the germline V gene, CDR1 is SGHVS and CDR2 is FQNEAQ. There are 15 residues in the CDR3. The CDR3 region is CASGLGGQETYEQYF. The CDR3 bases are TGTGCCAGCGGCTTAGGCGGACAGGAGACCTACGAGCAGTACTTC.

The chain is built from TRBV5-1 and TRBJ2-5; TRBD1 is a possible D gene (6 bases). The CDR3 runs 18 residues. V lost 4 bases and J 5 bases, leaving 27 bases between the germline ends. The germline V gene has CDR1 SGHRS and CDR2 YFSETQ. In DNA form, the CDR3 reads TGCGCCAGCAGCCAGACTACAGGGTCTGGTTACACCGGGGAGACCCAGTACTTC. This gives the protein CASSQTTGSGYTGETQYF.

V is TRBV7-2 and J is TRBJ1-2, with a tentative D call TRBD1 (5 bases). Germline V gene data show CDR1 as SGHTA and CDR2 as FQGNSA. V lost 3 bases to trimming and J lost 5 bases, with 13 bases between them. This CDR3 region has 14 residues. The CDR3 sequence: CASSFQTDPYGYTF. The CDR3 DNA sequence: TGTGCCAGCAGCTTCCAGACAGATCCTTATGGCTACACCTTC. Supplemented by reference TRBV7-2 and TRBJ1-2, the full variable domain reads GAGVSQSPSNKVTEKGKDVELRCDPISGHTALYWYRQSLGQGLEFLIYFQGNSAPDKSGLPSDRFSAERTGGSVSTLTIQRTQQEDSAVYLCASSFQTDPYGYTFGSGTRLTVV.

A note on this clonotype: A single base separates this from a much larger clone, so it may be a read error. This CDR3 is CGARAGGTGGIEAFF. CDR3 bases: TGCGGTGCTAGGGCGGGAGGGACAGGGGGCATTGAAGCTTTCTTT. The chain employs TRBV20-1 and TRBJ1-1; the match to TRBD1 covers 12 bases. CDR1 is DFQATT and CDR2 is SNEGSKA in the germline V gene (reference sequence). This CDR3 comprises 15 residues.

This clonotype was detected ten times or more. The chain is built from TRBV6-5 and TRBJ1-2; D gene ambiguous. Germline values: CDR1 MNHEY, CDR2 SVGAGI. CDR3 length: 14 residues. V was trimmed by 0 bases and J by 4 bases, leaving 9 bases between them. CDR3 in DNA: TGTGCCAGCAGTTACTCGGCAGGAGCCTATGGCTACACCTTC. Residues: CASSYSAGAYGYTF.

This clonotype was seen a handful of times. The J gene is TRBJ1-2, the V gene TRBV25-1; weak D call: TRBD1 (5 bases). Germline V gene data show CDR1 as MGHDK and CDR2 as SYGVNS. CDR3 size: 12 residues. CDR3 in amino acids: CASFRANYGYTF. The CDR3 DNA reads as TGTGCTAGCTTCAGGGCTAACTATGGCTACACCTTC.

This clonotype was picked up many times. This rearrangement joins TRBV25-1 to TRBJ2-3; D not certain. The germline V and J ends were trimmed by 3 bases and 5 bases, with 18 bases remaining between them. Germline V CDR1 and CDR2: MGHDK, SYGVNS. The CDR3 runs to 16 residues. The CDR3, as DNA: TGTGCCAGCAGTGACCAGGACCATTCCGGTGGAGATACGCAGTATTTT. Translated: CASSDQDHSGGDTQYF.

This clonotype was seen many times. The chain employs TRBV5-8 and TRBJ1-2; unclear D gene. V was pared by 0 bases and J by 2 bases, with 11 bases between. The CDR3 spans 15 residues. Germline CDR1 reads SGHTS; CDR2 reads YDEGEE. CDR3 nucleotides: TGTGCCAGCAGCTTGGGGACTGGAGGGAACTATGGCTACACCTTC. This codes for CASSLGTGGNYGYTF.

The chain links TRBV6-5 to TRBJ2-7; 15 nucleotides line up with TRBD2. This CDR3 contains 15 residues. The germline gives CDR1 MNHEY, CDR2 SVGAGI. The V segment lost 8 bases and the J segment 5 bases; nucleotides outside the gene matches: 7. The CDR3 is CASGTGLAGGNEQYF. The DNA of the CDR3 is TGTGCCAGCGGGACAGGACTAGCGGGAGGGAACGAGCAGTACTTC.

This clonotype showed up just a few times. This sequence joins TRBV2 and TRBJ2-2, with 12 bases matching TRBD2. The trim removed 8 bases at V and 4 bases at J, leaving 5 bases unmatched. CDR1 is SNHLY and CDR2 is FYNNEI in the germline V gene. CDR3 length: 15 amino acids. DNA of the CDR3: TGTGCCAGCGGACTAGCGGGAAGGGGCACCGGGGAGCTGTTTTTT. Encoded protein: CASGLAGRGTGELFF.

CDR3 residues: CSVETGGNYGYTF. CDR3 nucleotides: TGCAGCGTGGAGACAGGGGGCAACTATGGCTACACCTTC. This chain links TRBV29-1 with TRBJ1-2; TRBD1 agrees at 10 bases. Trimming removed 6 bases from V and 2 bases from J; junction bases left unmatched: 3. Germline CDR1 SQVTM, CDR2 ANQGSEA. The CDR3 loop spans 13 amino acids.

In its sample, this clonotype was seen many times. The chain combines TRBV7-3 with TRBJ2-2, with 9 nucleotides matching TRBD2. With 5 bases clipped from V and 11 bases from J, the junction kept 18 bases outside the gene matches. Germline V gives CDR1 SGHTA, CDR2 FQGTGA. CDR3 length equals 17 residues. CDR3 loop: CASSPRAGRTSVGELFF. In nucleotides, the CDR3 is TGTGCCAGCAGCCCCCGGGCAGGGAGGACTAGCGTAGGAGAGCTGTTTTTT. The variable domain in full, with the rest retrieved from reference TRBV7-3 and TRBJ2-2, is GAGVSQTPSNKVTEKGKYVELRCDPISGHTALYWYRQSLGQGPEFLIYFQGTGAADDSGLPNDRFFAVRPEGSVSTLKIQRTERGDSAVYLCASSPRAGRTSVGELFFGEGSRLTVL.

This chain links TRBV7-2 with TRBJ2-5; D gene uncertain. The CDR3 has 13 amino acids. V was pared by 5 bases and J by 5 bases, with 12 bases between. The germline gives CDR1 SGHTA, CDR2 FQGNSA. The DNA for the CDR3 is TGTGCCAGCAGCGAAGGGCTGAGGGAGACCCAGTACTTC. It encodes CASSEGLRETQYF.

This chain links TRBV29-1 with TRBJ1-2; 8 nucleotides match TRBD1. CDR1 is SQVTM and CDR2 is ANQGSEA in the germline V gene. The CDR3 contains 10 residues. The V gene end was trimmed by 7 bases and the J gene end by 6 bases; junction bases not matched to a gene: 1. DNA of the CDR3: TGCAGCGGGGGACAGGATGGCTACACCTTC. It encodes CSGGQDGYTF.

The genes are TRBV2 and TRBJ2-5; the match to TRBD2 covers 13 bases. Germline trimming cut 6 bases from V and 2 bases from J; bases unmatched to any gene: 6. The CDR3 is 16 amino acids. Germline CDR1 is SNHLY and CDR2 is FYNNEI. CDR3 coding DNA: TGTGCCAGCAGCCCTTCGGGACTAGCGGGACAAGAGACCCAGTACTTC. The encoded protein is CASSPSGLAGQETQYF. Full variable domain (remainder filled in from reference TRBV2 and TRBJ2-5): EPEVTQTPSHQVTQMGQEVILRCVPISNHLYFYWYRQILGQKVEFLVSFYNNEISEKSEIFDDQFSVERPDGSNFTLKIRSTKLEDSAMYFCASSPSGLAGQETQYFGPGTRLLVL.

A few counts support this clonotype. The chain is built from TRBV10-3 and TRBJ1-3, with 9 bases fitting TRBD1. J gave up 8 bases and V 9 bases, and 8 bases lay outside the gene matches. Germline V gene sequence: CDR1 ENHRY, CDR2 SYGVKD. CDR3 length equals 13 residues. DNA for the CDR3: TGTGCCATTCAAACAGGGGGCAGGGACACCATATATTTT. Translating it yields CAIQTGGRDTIYF.

The J gene is TRBJ2-7, the V gene TRBV20-1, with 7 positions matching TRBD1. V lost 5 bases, J lost 1 base, and 2 bases stayed unmatched. CDR3 size: 12 residues. Germline loops: CDR1 DFQATT, CDR2 SNEGSKA (reference sequence). The CDR3 nucleotides are TGCAGTGCTTCACAGGGGTCCTACGAGCAGTACTTC. Its protein product is CSASQGSYEQYF.

V is TRBV15 and J is TRBJ2-7; D not resolved. The CDR3 runs to 19 residues. Trimming took off 3 bases at V and 3 bases at J, with 27 bases between the two ends. CDR1 is LNHNV, CDR2 YYDKDF, per germline (reference sequence). CDR3 sequence: CATSSTPGVNRASLYEQYF. For the CDR3, the DNA is TGTGCCACCAGCAGTACTCCCGGCGTGAACAGAGCAAGCCTCTACGAGCAGTACTTC.

The chain employs TRBV2 and TRBJ1-4; D unclear. Trimming shortened V by 5 bases and J by 8 bases, and 12 bases separated the two germline ends. The CDR3 contains 13 residues. The germline gives CDR1 SNHLY, CDR2 FYNNEI. DNA for the CDR3: TGTGCCAGCAGTTTTGAGTGGGAGGAAAAACTGTTTTTT. Protein: CASSFEWEEKLFF.

The table lists this clonotype with many counts. The chain carries TRBV10-3 and TRBJ1-1; D is unclear. The ends were cut back, 2 bases at V and 2 bases at J, with 9 bases in the middle. CDR3 size: 14 residues. Germline V gives CDR1 ENHRY, CDR2 SYGVKD. The CDR3 sequence: CAISEPVDNTEAFF. The DNA for the CDR3 is TGTGCCATCAGTGAGCCCGTTGATAACACTGAAGCTTTCTTT.